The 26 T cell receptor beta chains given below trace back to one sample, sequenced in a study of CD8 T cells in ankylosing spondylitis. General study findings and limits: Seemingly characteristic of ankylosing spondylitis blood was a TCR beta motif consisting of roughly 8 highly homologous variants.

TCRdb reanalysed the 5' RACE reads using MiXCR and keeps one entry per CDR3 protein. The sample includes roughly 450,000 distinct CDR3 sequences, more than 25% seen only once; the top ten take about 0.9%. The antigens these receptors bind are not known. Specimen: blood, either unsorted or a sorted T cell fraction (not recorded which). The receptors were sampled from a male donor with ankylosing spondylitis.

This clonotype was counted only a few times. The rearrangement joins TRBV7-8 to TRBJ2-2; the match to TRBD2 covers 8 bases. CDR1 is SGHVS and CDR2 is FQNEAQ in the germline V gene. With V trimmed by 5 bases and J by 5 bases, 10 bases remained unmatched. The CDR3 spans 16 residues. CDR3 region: CASSPGGGVETGELFF. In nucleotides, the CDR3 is TGTGCCAGCAGCCCGGGAGGGGGGGTGGAGACCGGGGAGCTGTTTTTT.

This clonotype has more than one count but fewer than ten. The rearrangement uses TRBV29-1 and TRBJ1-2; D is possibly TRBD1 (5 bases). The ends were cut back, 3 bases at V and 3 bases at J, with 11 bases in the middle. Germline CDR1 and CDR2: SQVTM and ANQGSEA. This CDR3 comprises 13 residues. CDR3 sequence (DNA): TGCAGCGTTGATAGCGGGGGTTACTATGGCTACACCTTC. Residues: CSVDSGGYYGYTF. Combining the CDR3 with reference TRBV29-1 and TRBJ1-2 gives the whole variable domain SAVISQKPSRDICQRGTSLTIQCQVDSQVTMMFWYRQQPGQSLTLIATANQGSEATYESGFVIDKFPISRPNLTFSTLTVSNMSPEDSSIYLCSVDSGGYYGYTFGSGTRLTVV.

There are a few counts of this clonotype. This CDR3 reads CASSQGGGGETQYF. The CDR3 DNA is TGCGCCAGCAGCCAAGGCGGTGGAGGGGAGACCCAGTACTTC. The J gene is TRBJ2-5, the V gene TRBV4-1; TRBD2 is a possible D gene (6 bases). With 1 base removed from V and 5 bases from J, the gap between germline ends came to 11 bases. Germline values: CDR1 MGHRA, CDR2 YSYEKL. This CDR3 has 14 residues.

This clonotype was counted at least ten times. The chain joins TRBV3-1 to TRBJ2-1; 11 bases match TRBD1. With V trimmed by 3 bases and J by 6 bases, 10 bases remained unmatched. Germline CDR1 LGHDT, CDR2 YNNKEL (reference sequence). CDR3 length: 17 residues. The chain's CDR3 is CASSQADSGTGGNEQFF. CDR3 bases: TGTGCCAGCAGCCAGGCCGACTCCGGGACAGGGGGCAATGAGCAGTTCTTC.

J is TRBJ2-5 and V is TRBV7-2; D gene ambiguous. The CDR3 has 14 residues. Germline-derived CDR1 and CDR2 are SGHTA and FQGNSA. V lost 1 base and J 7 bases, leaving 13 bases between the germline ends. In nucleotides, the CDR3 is TGTGCCAGCAGCTTAGGTAGCTCCCTGGGGACCCAGTACTTC. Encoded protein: CASSLGSSLGTQYF.

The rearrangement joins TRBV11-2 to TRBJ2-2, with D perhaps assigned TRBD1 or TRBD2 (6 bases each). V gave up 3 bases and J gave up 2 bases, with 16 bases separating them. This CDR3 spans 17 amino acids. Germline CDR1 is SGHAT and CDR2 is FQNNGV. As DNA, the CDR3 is TGTGCCAGCAGCTTGGTCTGGGGGGCGAGAAACACCGGGGAGCTGTTTTTT. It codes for CASSLVWGARNTGELFF.

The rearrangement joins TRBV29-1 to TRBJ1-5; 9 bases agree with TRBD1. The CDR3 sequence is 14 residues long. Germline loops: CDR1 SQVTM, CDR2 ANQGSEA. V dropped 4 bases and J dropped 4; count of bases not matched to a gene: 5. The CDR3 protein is CSVGGQGNNQPQHF. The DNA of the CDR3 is TGCAGCGTTGGAGGACAGGGGAATAATCAGCCCCAGCATTTT.

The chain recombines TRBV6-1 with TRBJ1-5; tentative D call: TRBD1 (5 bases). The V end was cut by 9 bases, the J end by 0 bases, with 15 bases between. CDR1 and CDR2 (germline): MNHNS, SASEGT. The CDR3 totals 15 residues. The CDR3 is CASPWGSYSNQPQHF. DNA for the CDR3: TGTGCCAGTCCATGGGGGAGTTATAGCAATCAGCCCCAGCATTTT.

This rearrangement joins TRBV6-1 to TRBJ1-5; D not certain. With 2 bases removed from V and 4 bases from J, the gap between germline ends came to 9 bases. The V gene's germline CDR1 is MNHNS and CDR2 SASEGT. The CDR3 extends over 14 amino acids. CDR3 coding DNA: TGTGCCAGCAGTGAAACCATCACAAATCAGCCCCAGCATTTT. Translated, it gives CASSETITNQPQHF.

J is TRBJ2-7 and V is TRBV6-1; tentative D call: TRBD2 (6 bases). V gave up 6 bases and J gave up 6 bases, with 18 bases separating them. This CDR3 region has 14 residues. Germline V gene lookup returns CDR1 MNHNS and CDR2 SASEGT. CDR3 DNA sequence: TGTGCCAGCAGCCGGGACTCTAGCCCCTCCGAGCAGTACTTC. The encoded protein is CASSRDSSPSEQYF.

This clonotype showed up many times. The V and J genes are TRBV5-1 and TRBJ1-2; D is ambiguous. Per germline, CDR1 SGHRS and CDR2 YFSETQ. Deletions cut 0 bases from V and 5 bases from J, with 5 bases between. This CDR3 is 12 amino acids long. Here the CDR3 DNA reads TGCGCCAGCAGCTTGGTCGGTTATGGCTACACCTTC. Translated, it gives CASSLVGYGYTF.

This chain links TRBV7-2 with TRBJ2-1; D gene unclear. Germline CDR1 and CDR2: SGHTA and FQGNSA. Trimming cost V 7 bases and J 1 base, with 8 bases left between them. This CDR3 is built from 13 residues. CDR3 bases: TGTGCCAGCATCTCCGGTTCCTACAATGAGCAGTTCTTC. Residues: CASISGSYNEQFF.

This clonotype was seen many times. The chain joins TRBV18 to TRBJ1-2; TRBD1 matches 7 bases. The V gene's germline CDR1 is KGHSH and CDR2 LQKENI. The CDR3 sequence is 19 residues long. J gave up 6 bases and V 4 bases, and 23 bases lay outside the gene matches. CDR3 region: CASSRRKGQIPARTDGYTF. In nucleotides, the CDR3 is TGTGCCAGCTCACGACGAAAGGGACAGATACCAGCCCGGACGGATGGCTACACCTTC.

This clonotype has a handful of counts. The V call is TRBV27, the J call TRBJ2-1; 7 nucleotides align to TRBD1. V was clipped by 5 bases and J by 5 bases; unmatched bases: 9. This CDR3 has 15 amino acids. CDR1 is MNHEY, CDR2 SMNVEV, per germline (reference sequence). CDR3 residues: CASSTPRDSHNEQFF. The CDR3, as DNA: TGTGCCAGCAGTACGCCCCGGGACAGCCACAATGAGCAGTTCTTC.

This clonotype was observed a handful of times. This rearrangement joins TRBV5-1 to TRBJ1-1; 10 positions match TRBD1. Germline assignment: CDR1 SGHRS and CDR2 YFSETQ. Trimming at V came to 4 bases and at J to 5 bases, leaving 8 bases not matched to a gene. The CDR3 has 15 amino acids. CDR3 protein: CASSTRQGAGTEAFF. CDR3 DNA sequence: TGCGCCAGCAGCACCCGACAGGGGGCTGGGACTGAAGCTTTCTTT.

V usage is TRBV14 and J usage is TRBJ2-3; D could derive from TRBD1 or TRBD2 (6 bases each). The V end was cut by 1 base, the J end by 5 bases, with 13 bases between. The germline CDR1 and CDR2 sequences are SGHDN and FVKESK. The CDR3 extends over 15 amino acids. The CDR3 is CASSQGSGAIDTQYF. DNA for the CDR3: TGTGCCAGCAGCCAAGGCTCGGGGGCTATAGATACGCAGTATTTT.

The CDR3 DNA reads TGTGCCACCAGCAGAGATTTTGGCGATGAGCAGTTCTTC. It encodes CATSRDFGDEQFF. The chain joins TRBV15 to TRBJ2-1; D is ambiguous. Trimming took off 0 bases at V and 8 bases at J, with 8 bases between the two ends. The CDR3 covers 13 residues. Germline assignment: CDR1 LNHNV and CDR2 YYDKDF (reference sequence).

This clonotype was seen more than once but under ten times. CDR3 loop: CASTPQGGKWRGMNTEAFF. The DNA of the CDR3 is TGTGCCAGCACTCCGCAGGGGGGCAAGTGGAGGGGAATGAACACTGAAGCTTTCTTT. V gene TRBV2 combines with J gene TRBJ1-1; 7 bases align to TRBD1. The V gene end was trimmed by 7 bases and the J gene end by 0 bases; junction bases not matched to a gene: 20. Per the germline V gene, CDR1 is SNHLY and CDR2 is FYNNEI. This CDR3 spans 19 amino acids.

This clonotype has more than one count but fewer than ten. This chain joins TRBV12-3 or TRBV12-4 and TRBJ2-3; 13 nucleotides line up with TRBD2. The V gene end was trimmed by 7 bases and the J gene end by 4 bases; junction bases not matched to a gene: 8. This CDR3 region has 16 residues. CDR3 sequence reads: CASTAHGLAGADTQYF. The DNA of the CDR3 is TGTGCCAGCACCGCCCACGGACTAGCGGGAGCAGATACGCAGTATTTT.

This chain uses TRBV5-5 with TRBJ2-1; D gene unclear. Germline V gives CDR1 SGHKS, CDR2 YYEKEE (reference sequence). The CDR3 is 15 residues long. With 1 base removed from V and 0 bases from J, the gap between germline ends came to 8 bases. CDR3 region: CASSLFDYSYNEQFF. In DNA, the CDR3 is TGTGCCAGCAGCTTGTTTGATTACTCCTACAATGAGCAGTTCTTC.

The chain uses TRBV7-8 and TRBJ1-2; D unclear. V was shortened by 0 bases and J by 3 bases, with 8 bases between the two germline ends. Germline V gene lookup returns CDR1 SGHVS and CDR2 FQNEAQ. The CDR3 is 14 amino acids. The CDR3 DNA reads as TGTGCCAGCAGCTTAGCGCAAACGGACTATGGCTACACCTTC. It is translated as CASSLAQTDYGYTF.

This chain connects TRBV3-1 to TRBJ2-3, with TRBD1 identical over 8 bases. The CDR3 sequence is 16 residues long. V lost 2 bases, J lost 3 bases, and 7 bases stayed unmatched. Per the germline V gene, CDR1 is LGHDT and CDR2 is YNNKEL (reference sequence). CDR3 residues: CASSQRQGIGTDTQYF. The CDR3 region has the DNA TGTGCCAGCAGCCAAAGACAGGGGATTGGTACAGATACGCAGTATTTT.

The CDR3 region is CASRTSNQPQHF. CDR3 DNA sequence: TGTGCCAGCAGAACGAGCAATCAGCCCCAGCATTTT. V and J are TRBV6-6 and TRBJ1-5; D is unresolved. CDR3 size: 12 residues. The ends were cut back, 6 bases at V and 1 base at J, with 4 bases in the middle. Germline-derived CDR1 and CDR2 are MNHNY and SVGAGI (reference sequence).

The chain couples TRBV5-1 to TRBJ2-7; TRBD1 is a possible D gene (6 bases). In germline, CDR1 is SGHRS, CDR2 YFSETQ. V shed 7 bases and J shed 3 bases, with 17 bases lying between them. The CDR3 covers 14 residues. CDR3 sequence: CASAEERGNYEQYF. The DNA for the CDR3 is TGCGCCAGCGCCGAGGAAAGGGGGAACTACGAGCAGTACTTC.

The CDR3 protein is CASRPTGTRTRNEQFF. The CDR3 region has the DNA TGTGCCAGCAGGCCTACCGGGACTAGAACTCGTAATGAGCAGTTCTTC. The chain couples TRBV12-3 or TRBV12-4 to TRBJ2-1; TRBD2 matches at 8 bases. This CDR3 is 16 amino acids long. Trimming took 6 bases from V and 7 from J; bases not matched to a gene: 14.

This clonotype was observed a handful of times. CDR3 DNA sequence: TGTGCCAGCAACCCCGATAGCGGGAGGGCCTTAAGTGAGCAGTTCTTC. As protein: CASNPDSGRALSEQFF. The V and J genes are TRBV6-1 and TRBJ2-1; TRBD2 aligns across 11 bases. CDR1 and CDR2 (germline): MNHNS, SASEGT. V was clipped by 7 bases and J by 9 bases; unmatched bases: 14. CDR3 size: 16 residues.